These 18 T cell receptor beta chains came from one sample sequenced in a study of shared clonotypes between healthy human individuals. Profiled with immunoSEQ multiplex PCR; TCRdb holds only in-frame clones, not every one. The sample shows millions of clones, 85% to 95% of them seen only once. Terminally differentiated effector memory CD45RA+ cells were left out of the naive CD8 fraction, which was CD45RO-negative and positively selected for CCR7. Sequencing input: naive CD8+ T cells from PBMCs. The receptors here all came from a man between 18 and 29 years old in good health. Some clones in this sample may be carry-over from other donors' samples.

The gene calls are TRBV28 and TRBJ2-7; possibly TRBD1 for D (6 bases). This CDR3 region has 15 residues. Germline-derived CDR1 and CDR2 are MDHEN and SYDVKM. With 2 bases removed from V and 3 bases from J, the gap between germline ends came to 14 bases. The CDR3 nucleotides read TGTGCCAGCAGTTTAGCCGATGGACAGCTCTACGAGCAGTACTTC. Translated: CASSLADGQLYEQYF. Based on the CDR3 plus reference TRBV28 and TRBJ2-7, the full variable domain is DVKVTQSSRYLVKRTGEKVFLECVQDMDHENMFWYRQDPGLGLRLIYFSYDVKMKEKGDIPEGYSVSREKKERFSLILESASTNQTSMYLCASSLADGQLYEQYFGPGTRLTVT.

The chain joins TRBV28 to TRBJ2-7; a weak D match, TRBD2 (6 bases). V lost 6 bases and J lost 5, with 17 bases in between. The length of the CDR3 is 14 residues. Germline V gene lookup returns CDR1 MDHEN and CDR2 SYDVKM. The CDR3 DNA follows: TGTGCCAGCAGCCCGCTGGGACTGGGGGACGAGCAGTACTTC. This translates into CASSPLGLGDEQYF. The variable domain in full, completed from reference TRBV28 and TRBJ2-7, reads DVKVTQSSRYLVKRTGEKVFLECVQDMDHENMFWYRQDPGLGLRLIYFSYDVKMKEKGDIPEGYSVSREKKERFSLILESASTNQTSMYLCASSPLGLGDEQYFGPGTRLTVT.

The rearrangement uses TRBV9 and TRBJ2-3, with D tentatively TRBD1 (5 bases). The CDR3 is 17 amino acids. The germline V gene encodes CDR1 SGDLS and CDR2 YYNGEE. V was trimmed by 0 bases and J by 3 bases, leaving 17 bases between them. The CDR3 DNA reads as TGTGCCAGCAGCGTAGGGGGAAGGGGCTTCGCGACAGATACGCAGTATTTT. Translating it yields CASSVGGRGFATDTQYF.

The rearrangement uses TRBV5-4 and TRBJ2-1, with 8 bases lining up with TRBD2. In germline, CDR1 is SGHNT, CDR2 YYREEE (reference sequence). The CDR3 has 16 residues. The trim removed 2 bases at V and 7 bases at J, leaving 11 bases unmatched. CDR3 sequence (DNA): TGTGCCAGCAGCTTTAAGCGGGAGCGCCTTCGGAATGAGCAGTTCTTC. Residues: CASSFKRERLRNEQFF.

CDR3 in amino acids: CASSRSSGEMDNEQFF. In nucleotides, the CDR3 is TGTGCCAGCAGTCGGTCTAGCGGAGAAATGGACAATGAGCAGTTCTTC. The chain has TRBV27 and TRBJ2-1, with 7 bases matching TRBD2. Germline CDR1 and CDR2: MNHEY and SMNVEV (reference sequence). This CDR3 has 16 residues. V dropped 5 bases and J dropped 5; count of bases not matched to a gene: 12.

The chain couples TRBV18 to TRBJ1-2; no firm D call. V dropped 0 bases and J dropped 8 bases, with 13 bases sitting between them. Germline V gives CDR1 KGHSH, CDR2 LQKENI. The CDR3 sequence is 14 residues long. The DNA of the CDR3 is TGTGCCAGCTCACCACCGAAAGGAGAGAGGGGCTACACCTTC. Translating it yields CASSPPKGERGYTF.

The rearrangement links TRBV9 to TRBJ2-7, with 12 bases identical to TRBD1. The CDR3 is 14 residues long. Looked up from germline, CDR1 is SGDLS and CDR2 is YYNGEE. After removal of 6 bases from V and 7 bases from J, the junction contained 8 bases not matched to a gene. The CDR3 loop reads CASNRGQGAEEQYF. As DNA, the CDR3 is TGTGCCAGCAATCGGGGACAGGGGGCAGAAGAGCAGTACTTC.

The J gene is TRBJ1-1, the V gene TRBV11-2; D not certain. This CDR3 region has 13 residues. V shed 1 base and J shed 6 bases, with 9 bases lying between them. CDR1 and CDR2 from the germline V gene are SGHAT and FQNNGV. The CDR3 DNA reads as TGTGCCAGCAGCTTAGGAAGGCCTTCTGAAGCTTTCTTT. It codes for CASSLGRPSEAFF.

This clone showed up just once. The chain has TRBV9 and TRBJ2-7; unclear D gene. V lost 7 bases to trimming and J lost 0 bases, with 8 bases between them. This CDR3 is 12 amino acids long. Per germline, CDR1 SGDLS and CDR2 YYNGEE. CDR3 DNA sequence: TGTGCCAGCGGTGGTCTCTCCTACGAGCAGTACTTC. This encodes CASGGLSYEQYF.

The V and J genes are TRBV7-3 and TRBJ2-5; D may be TRBD1 (5 bases). With 3 bases removed from V and 9 bases from J, the gap between germline ends came to 14 bases. Germline V gene data show CDR1 as SGHTA and CDR2 as FQGTGA. The CDR3 runs to 13 residues. In DNA, the CDR3 is TGTGCCAGCAGCTTCGACACCGACAGTCCCCAGTACTTC. Translated: CASSFDTDSPQYF.

This sequence joins TRBV11-2 and TRBJ1-1; D is ambiguous. CDR3 length: 14 amino acids. V lost 4 bases to trimming and J lost 0 bases, with 9 bases between them. Looked up from germline, CDR1 is SGHAT and CDR2 is FQNNGV. The CDR3 sequence: CASSYEGMNTEAFF. The CDR3 region has the DNA TGTGCCAGCAGCTATGAGGGCATGAACACTGAAGCTTTCTTT.

The chain joins TRBV7-9 to TRBJ1-4, with 7 bases identical to TRBD1. The CDR3 has 18 amino acids. CDR1 is SEHNR and CDR2 is FQNEAQ in the germline V gene (reference sequence). J lost 5 bases, V lost 5 bases, and 17 bases had no gene match. The CDR3 region is CASSQSPGQGVWNEKLFF. CDR3 sequence (DNA): TGTGCCAGCAGCCAGAGTCCTGGGCAGGGGGTATGGAATGAAAAACTGTTTTTT.

The chain recombines TRBV13 with TRBJ1-1, with D unresolved. Per the germline V gene, CDR1 is PRHDT and CDR2 is FYEKMQ (reference sequence). This CDR3 is 14 amino acids long. Trimming removed 0 bases from V and 5 bases from J, with 10 bases in between. As DNA, the CDR3 is TGTGCCAGCAGCTTAGGTCGGGGATGGACTGAAGCTTTCTTT. Translating gives CASSLGRGWTEAFF.

J is TRBJ2-1 and V is TRBV28, with D perhaps TRBD2 (6 bases). CDR1 and CDR2 (germline): MDHEN, SYDVKM. The CDR3 runs to 14 residues. V was trimmed by 6 bases and J by 5 bases, leaving 14 bases between them. The CDR3 bases are TGTGCCAGCAGCGTTCCCGGGAGTAACAATGAGCAGTTCTTC. Translated, it gives CASSVPGSNNEQFF. The full variable domain, in which reference TRBV28 and TRBJ2-1 provide the parts outside the CDR3, is DVKVTQSSRYLVKRTGEKVFLECVQDMDHENMFWYRQDPGLGLRLIYFSYDVKMKEKGDIPEGYSVSREKKERFSLILESASTNQTSMYLCASSVPGSNNEQFFGPGTRLTVL.

The V and J genes are TRBV10-1 and TRBJ2-3, with 8 bases identical to TRBD2. Germline CDR1 is WNHNN and CDR2 is SYGVQD (reference sequence). V lost 10 bases, J lost 6 bases, and 15 bases stayed unmatched. The CDR3 has 15 residues. CDR3 DNA sequence: TGCGCCACCCATCTAGCGGGCCCACGAGCGGATACGCAGTATTTT. It is translated as CATHLAGPRADTQYF.

The CDR3 DNA reads TGCGCCAGCAGCTTGGCGGCAGGAGAGACCGGGGAGCTGTTTTTT. Translating it yields CASSLAAGETGELFF. The gene calls are TRBV5-1 and TRBJ2-2; D gene uncertain. Trimming took off 0 bases at V and 5 bases at J, with 11 bases between the two ends. The CDR3 has 15 amino acids. Germline V lookup: CDR1 SGHRS, CDR2 YFSETQ.

The J gene is TRBJ2-3, the V gene TRBV10-2; no clear D. With 8 bases removed from V and 2 bases from J, the gap between germline ends came to 8 bases. CDR1 and CDR2 (germline): WSHSY, SAAADI. The CDR3 contains 12 residues. For the CDR3, the DNA is TGCGCCAGCGGGAATCCCACAGATACGCAGTATTTT. This gives the protein CASGNPTDTQYF.

Only one count was recorded for this clone. The chain joins TRBV27 to TRBJ2-7, with 10 bases identical to TRBD1. The CDR3 spans 16 residues. The germline gives CDR1 MNHEY, CDR2 SMNVEV (reference sequence). J was trimmed by 4 bases and V by 3 bases; bases with no gene match: 9. CDR3 DNA: TGTGCCAGCAGTTTTTCCAAGACAGGGGGCGATTACGAGCAGTACTTC. Its translation: CASSFSKTGGDYEQYF.